One sample yielded the 29 T cell receptor beta chains listed below, sequenced in a study of CD8 T cells in Susac syndrome. Random hexamers were used to reverse transcribe 0.5 to 1 ug of RNA. TCRdb re-called the immunoSEQ multiplex PCR reads through MiXCR, storing one row per CDR3 protein. The table shows approximately 170,000 distinct CDR3 sequences, with around 93% occurring only once. Source material: CD4+ T cells from PBMCs. These receptors all stem from a human donor in good health.

This clonotype was recorded only once. The chain uses TRBV20-1 and TRBJ2-2, with D perhaps TRBD1 or TRBD2 (5 bases each). V lost 3 bases, J lost 0 bases, and 11 bases lay in between. The CDR3 has 15 amino acids. Germline assignment: CDR1 DFQATT and CDR2 SNEGSKA (reference sequence). CDR3 amino acids: CSASYRGPNTGELFF. The CDR3 region has the DNA TGCAGTGCTAGCTACCGGGGCCCGAACACCGGGGAGCTGTTTTTT.

This clonotype was recorded only once. The CDR3 coding sequence is TGTGCCAGCAGCCCCGGGACAGGGACTGGCTACACCTTC. Protein: CASSPGTGTGYTF. The chain couples TRBV11-2 to TRBJ1-2; 9 bases agree with TRBD1. The CDR3 consists of 13 residues. CDR1 is SGHAT, CDR2 FQNNGV, per germline. V lost 5 bases and J lost 7; bases outside the gene matches: 5.

The chain employs TRBV5-1 and TRBJ2-3, with D possibly being TRBD1 or TRBD2 (5 bases each). Germline assignment: CDR1 SGHRS and CDR2 YFSETQ. V gave up 5 bases and J gave up 1 base, with 11 bases separating them. The CDR3 runs 14 residues. The CDR3 nucleotides read TGCGCCAGCAGGCTGGGGGTCGGCACAGATACGCAGTATTTT. It is translated as CASRLGVGTDTQYF.

The rearrangement links TRBV5-1 to TRBJ1-5, with no clear D. The germline V gene encodes CDR1 SGHRS and CDR2 YFSETQ. This CDR3 spans 14 amino acids. The germline V and J ends were trimmed by 4 bases and 4 bases, with 12 bases remaining between them. The CDR3 region is CASSLGDINQPQHF. The CDR3 DNA reads as TGCGCCAGCAGCCTGGGAGACATTAATCAGCCCCAGCATTTT.

The chain employs TRBV19 and TRBJ2-7; D gene ambiguous. The CDR3 length is 13 residues. Between the trimmed V and J ends, which lost 1 base and 3 bases, there was a span of 7 bases. CDR1 is LNHDA and CDR2 is SQIVND in the germline V gene (reference sequence). CDR3: CASSIGSVYEQYF. CDR3 DNA: TGTGCCAGTAGTATAGGGAGTGTCTACGAGCAGTACTTC.

This rearrangement joins TRBV3-1 to TRBJ2-7; D tentatively reads TRBD1 or TRBD2 (5 bases each). The ends were cut back, 4 bases at V and 3 bases at J, with 10 bases in the middle. Per the germline V gene, CDR1 is LGHDT and CDR2 is YNNKEL (reference sequence). This CDR3 is built from 13 residues. The CDR3 bases are TGTGCCAGCAGCCCCGGGACGCTCTACGAGCAGTACTTC. Protein sequence: CASSPGTLYEQYF.

This chain connects TRBV6-6 to TRBJ2-7; D unresolved. Trimming removed 5 bases from V and 4 bases from J, with 12 bases in between. The CDR3 totals 13 residues. Germline assignment: CDR1 MNHNY and CDR2 SVGAGI (reference sequence). CDR3 nucleotide sequence: TGTGCCAGCAGTCCCGGCTGGGGATACGAGCAGTACTTC. Translated: CASSPGWGYEQYF.

This rearrangement joins TRBV7-3 to TRBJ1-2, with a possible D match to TRBD1 (5 bases). Trimming shortened V by 5 bases and J by 6 bases, and 13 bases separated the two germline ends. The germline V gene has CDR1 SGHTA and CDR2 FQGTGA. The CDR3 totals 13 residues. The CDR3 coding sequence is TGTGCCAGCAGCCGGACGCGGGGGGATGGCTACACCTTC. It translates to CASSRTRGDGYTF.

This chain joins TRBV12-3 or TRBV12-4 and TRBJ1-1, with 9 bases identical to TRBD1. J was trimmed by 9 bases and V by 5 bases; bases with no gene match: 4. The CDR3 is 12 amino acids. The CDR3 sequence is CASSTTGGKAFF. In DNA form, the CDR3 reads TGTGCCAGCAGTACGACAGGGGGAAAAGCTTTCTTT.

This rearrangement joins TRBV7-2 to TRBJ2-5; D may be TRBD1 (6 bases). The length of the CDR3 is 14 residues. The germline gives CDR1 SGHTA, CDR2 FQGNSA. Trimming shortened V by 5 bases and J by 5 bases, and 15 bases separated the two germline ends. CDR3 nucleotides: TGTGCCAGCAGCACCTGGACAGATCTGGAGACCCAGTACTTC. Translation gives CASSTWTDLETQYF. The full variable domain, in which reference TRBV7-2 and TRBJ2-5 provide the parts outside the CDR3, is GAGVSQSPSNKVTEKGKDVELRCDPISGHTALYWYRQSLGQGLEFLIYFQGNSAPDKSGLPSDRFSAERTGGSVSTLTIQRTQQEDSAVYLCASSTWTDLETQYFGPGTRLLVL.

The CDR3 loop reads CAISETGVSNQPQHF. CDR3 DNA: TGTGCCATCAGTGAGACAGGGGTTAGCAATCAGCCCCAGCATTTT. The chain carries TRBV10-3 and TRBJ1-5; 7 bases are a match to TRBD1. This CDR3 contains 15 residues. V was clipped by 2 bases and J by 0 bases; unmatched bases: 1. CDR1 is ENHRY and CDR2 is SYGVKD in the germline V gene.

J is TRBJ1-1 and V is TRBV19, with a weak D call TRBD1 (6 bases). V lost 3 bases and J lost 1, with 9 bases in between. Germline-derived CDR1 and CDR2 are LNHDA and SQIVND (reference sequence). This CDR3 has 14 residues. CDR3 DNA: TGTGCCAGTAGTATCAGGGGTTGGAACACTGAAGCTTTCTTT. This sequence encodes CASSIRGWNTEAFF.

The rearrangement uses TRBV20-1 and TRBJ2-3; D might be TRBD2 (6 bases). V lost 3 bases to trimming and J lost 3 bases, with 7 bases between them. The CDR3 has 12 amino acids. Germline-derived CDR1 and CDR2 are DFQATT and SNEGSKA (reference sequence). CDR3 sequence: CSASLATDTQYF. CDR3 sequence (DNA): TGCAGTGCTAGTCTAGCGACAGATACGCAGTATTTT.

CDR3 sequence: CASSSGGEETQYF. The DNA for the CDR3 is TGTGCCAGCAGCTCAGGAGGGGAAGAGACCCAGTACTTC. The chain uses TRBV9 and TRBJ2-5, with D possibly being TRBD2 (6 bases). This CDR3 contains 13 residues. Germline V gives CDR1 SGDLS, CDR2 YYNGEE. Trimming took off 4 bases at V and 3 bases at J, with 10 bases between the two ends.

DNA for the CDR3: TGCAGCGTGGGACAGGGATGGGTCGGTTTCCAAGAGACCCAGTACTTC. Translation: CSVGQGWVGFQETQYF. The chain uses TRBV29-1 and TRBJ2-5; TRBD1 agrees at 9 bases. The CDR3 sequence is 16 residues long. V shed 6 bases, J shed 1 base, and the junction held 12 bases outside the gene matches. Germline CDR1 and CDR2: SQVTM and ANQGSEA.

This clonotype was picked up one time. V is TRBV29-1 and J is TRBJ1-2; D gene uncertain. Trimming took 1 base from V and 4 from J, leaving 10 bases between them. The CDR3 runs to 13 residues. CDR1 SQVTM and CDR2 ANQGSEA come from the germline V gene. CDR3 in amino acids: CSVEGTAAYGYTF. The DNA for the CDR3 is TGCAGCGTTGAAGGGACGGCTGCCTATGGCTACACCTTC.

Concerning this clonotype: The CDR3 carries no conserved terminal phenylalanine or tryptophan, so it likely arises from a read error. The rearrangement joins TRBV12-3 or TRBV12-4 to TRBJ1-6, with 9 bases lining up with TRBD1. The CDR3 totals 14 residues. With V trimmed by 6 bases and J by 7 bases, 4 bases remained unmatched. The CDR3 loop is CASSTGGQNSPLHC. The DNA of the CDR3 is TGTGCCAGCAGCACAGGGGGCCAGAATTCACCCCTCCACTGT.

The chain recombines TRBV6-5 with TRBJ2-7; D is perhaps TRBD1 or TRBD2 (5 bases each). The germline V gene has CDR1 MNHEY and CDR2 SVGAGI. The CDR3 is made up of 11 amino acids. V gave up 8 bases and J gave up 6 bases, with 11 bases separating them. CDR3 residues: CASGAGVEQYF. As DNA, the CDR3 is TGTGCCAGCGGGGCGGGTGTCGAGCAGTACTTC.

The chain uses TRBV27 and TRBJ1-5, with TRBD1 as a possible D gene (5 bases). The CDR3 extends over 14 amino acids. Trimming pared 6 bases from V and 4 bases from J, leaving 13 bases between. CDR1 MNHEY and CDR2 SMNVEV come from the germline V gene (reference sequence). The CDR3 loop reads CASRAIGGNQPQHF. In nucleotides, the CDR3 is TGTGCCAGCAGGGCGATTGGGGGAAATCAGCCCCAGCATTTT.

The table lists this clonotype with a few counts. This chain joins TRBV29-1 and TRBJ1-1; tentative D call: TRBD1 (5 bases). This CDR3 comprises 10 residues. Per the germline V gene, CDR1 is SQVTM and CDR2 is ANQGSEA. Trimming stripped 6 bases from V and 4 bases from J, with 6 bases between. CDR3 coding DNA: TGCAGCGTCGGGGGCACTGAAGCTTTCTTT. It specifies CSVGGTEAFF.

The rearrangement joins TRBV20-1 to TRBJ2-7; D remains unclear. V lost 0 bases and J lost 5, with 11 bases in between. CDR3 length equals 13 residues. CDR1 is DFQATT and CDR2 is SNEGSKA in the germline V gene (reference sequence). The CDR3 coding sequence is TGCAGTGCTAGAGATTCACAGAACCACGAGCAGTACTTC. Protein product: CSARDSQNHEQYF.

This clonotype was seen only once. The J gene is TRBJ2-7, the V gene TRBV20-1; tentatively, D is TRBD1 (6 bases). The V and J ends lost 3 bases and 7 bases respectively, with 22 bases between them. CDR3 size: 15 residues. Germline-derived CDR1 and CDR2 are DFQATT and SNEGSKA (reference sequence). CDR3 in DNA: TGCAGTGCTAGGCTATCCGGGACACTACCGGGGGAGCAGTACTTC. Amino acid sequence: CSARLSGTLPGEQYF.

This chain connects TRBV2 to TRBJ1-6, with a possible D match to TRBD1 (5 bases). There are 15 residues in the CDR3. The germline CDR1 and CDR2 sequences are SNHLY and FYNNEI. Deletions cut 9 bases from V and 0 bases from J, with 12 bases between. In nucleotides, the CDR3 is TGTGCCAGGGGACCCTCAAGCTCCTATAATTCACCCCTCCACTTT. It codes for CARGPSSSYNSPLHF. Full variable domain (outside the CDR3, taken from reference TRBV2 and TRBJ1-6): EPEVTQTPSHQVTQMGQEVILRCVPISNHLYFYWYRQILGQKVEFLVSFYNNEISEKSEIFDDQFSVERPDGSNFTLKIRSTKLEDSAMYFCARGPSSSYNSPLHFGNGTRLTVT.

The rearrangement links TRBV3-1 to TRBJ1-5; no clear D. Germline loops: CDR1 LGHDT, CDR2 YNNKEL (reference sequence). This CDR3 is built from 14 residues. Trimming took off 1 base at V and 5 bases at J, with 9 bases between the two ends. CDR3 DNA: TGTGCCAGCAGCCAAGGGGAAATGGATCAGCCCCAGCATTTT. Its translation: CASSQGEMDQPQHF.

The gene calls are TRBV20-1 and TRBJ2-3; the D gene is possibly TRBD2 (5 bases). The CDR3 contains 13 residues. The germline CDR1 and CDR2 sequences are DFQATT and SNEGSKA (reference sequence). V lost 4 bases, J lost 3 bases, and 11 bases lay in between. The CDR3 spells CSAKPGGTDTQYF. CDR3 in DNA: TGCAGTGCTAAACCCGGCGGGACAGATACGCAGTATTTT.

The J gene is TRBJ1-6, the V gene TRBV5-6; D uncertain. Trimming stripped 9 bases from V and 10 bases from J, with 14 bases between. The CDR3 is 12 amino acids. Germline V gene lookup returns CDR1 SGHDT and CDR2 YYEEEE. The chain's CDR3 is CATSRGGSPLHF. The CDR3 nucleotides read TGTGCCACTTCTCGGGGTGGATCACCCCTCCACTTT.

The rearrangement joins TRBV24-1 to TRBJ2-3, with D unresolved. The length of the CDR3 is 13 residues. With 7 bases removed from V and 2 bases from J, the gap between germline ends came to 9 bases. CDR1 and CDR2 from the germline V gene are KGHDR and SFDVKD. The CDR3 loop reads CATRDGSTDTQYF. The CDR3 DNA is TGTGCCACCAGGGACGGGTCCACAGATACGCAGTATTTT.

This sequence joins TRBV20-1 and TRBJ1-2, with 7 bases aligning to TRBD1. With 5 bases clipped from V and 7 bases from J, the junction kept 10 bases outside the gene matches. The CDR3 is 13 residues long. Germline CDR1 DFQATT, CDR2 SNEGSKA (reference sequence). In nucleotides, the CDR3 is TGCAGTGCTTACGACAGGGTAAAGGGTGGCTACACCTTC. This codes for CSAYDRVKGGYTF.

The chain links TRBV6-2 or TRBV6-3 to TRBJ2-5; D tentatively fits TRBD1 or TRBD2 (5 bases each). The V gene lost 6 bases and the J gene lost 5 bases, with 10 bases spanning the gap. The CDR3 runs 12 residues. Per germline, CDR1 MNHEY and CDR2 SVGEGT. The CDR3 nucleotides are TGTGCCAGCAGGACGGGGACGGAGACCCAGTACTTC. This codes for CASRTGTETQYF.